The 19 T cell receptor beta chains in this list originate from one sample, sequenced in a study of T cell responses to AZD1222 COVID-19 vaccine. Clones were sequenced by immunoSEQ multiplex PCR, and TCRdb holds only the in-frame ones, with some missing. The repertoire consists of 200,000 or so clones, with more than 75% occurring once and the leading ten covering about 3%. This specimen was peripheral blood, taken on day 0 of MenACWY control vaccination. All receptors come from an adult in good health.

V is TRBV7-8 and J is TRBJ1-2; 9 positions agree with TRBD1. Trimming took 5 bases from V and 0 from J; bases not matched to a gene: 4. The CDR3 length is 15 residues. Germline V lookup: CDR1 SGHVS, CDR2 FQNEAQ. This CDR3 reads CASSRGQGPNYGYTF. The CDR3 bases are TGTGCCAGCAGCCGAGGACAGGGGCCTAACTATGGCTACACCTTC.

The chain links TRBV3-1 (or the pseudogene TRBV3-2) to TRBJ1-1, with TRBD1 as a possible D gene (6 bases). CDR1 LGHDT and CDR2 YNNKEL come from the germline V gene (reference sequence). The CDR3 contains 15 residues. V gave up 1 base and J gave up 5 bases, with 14 bases separating them. The DNA for the CDR3 is TGTGCCAGCAGCCAAGGAACATATAGGGGGACTGAAGCTTTCTTT. Translation gives CASSQGTYRGTEAFF.

The rearrangement links TRBV7-2 to TRBJ2-3; no reliable D call. Germline CDR1 and CDR2: SGHTA and FQGNSA. V lost 1 base and J lost 4, with 9 bases in between. This CDR3 is 14 amino acids long. CDR3 DNA sequence: TGTGCCAGCAGCTTAGGAGCTGGGGCAGATACGCAGTATTTT. This gives the protein CASSLGAGADTQYF.

The chain has TRBV5-1 and TRBJ2-7, with a tentative D call TRBD1 (5 bases). The CDR3 is 14 amino acids. The germline V gene has CDR1 SGHRS and CDR2 YFSETQ. The V end lost 0 bases, the J end lost 7 bases, and 14 bases lay between the germline ends. The CDR3 nucleotides read TGCGCCAGCAGCTTGGGTCCAGGGCAAAGGGAGCAGTACTTC. It translates to CASSLGPGQREQYF. Full variable domain (missing parts from reference TRBV5-1 and TRBJ2-7): KAGVTQTPRYLIKTRGQQVTLSCSPISGHRSVSWYQQTPGQGLQFLFEYFSETQRNKGNFPGRFSGRQFSNSRSEMNVSTLELGDSALYLCASSLGPGQREQYFGPGTRLTVT.

The chain links TRBV28 to TRBJ1-1; tentatively, D is TRBD1 (5 bases). Trimming stripped 5 bases from V and 1 base from J, with 11 bases between. The CDR3 spans 14 residues. Germline-derived CDR1 and CDR2 are MDHEN and SYDVKM. DNA for the CDR3: TGTGCCAGCAGTGTCGGGGCTGGGAACACTGAAGCTTTCTTT. This codes for CASSVGAGNTEAFF.

V gene TRBV4-3 combines with J gene TRBJ2-3; 7 bases agree with TRBD1. CDR3 length: 17 amino acids. V dropped 0 bases and J dropped 1; count of bases not matched to a gene: 7. Germline V gives CDR1 LGHNA, CDR2 YSLEER. CDR3 amino acids: CASSQDGVDRGTDTQYF. In DNA, the CDR3 is TGCGCCAGCAGCCAAGATGGGGTCGACAGGGGCACAGATACGCAGTATTTT.

This chain connects TRBV9 to TRBJ1-2; 8 nucleotides line up with TRBD1. This CDR3 spans 14 amino acids. Germline lookup yields CDR1 SGDLS and CDR2 YYNGEE. V shed 4 bases, J shed 4 bases, and the junction held 6 bases outside the gene matches. The CDR3 sequence is CASSNGQGPYGYTF. The CDR3 nucleotides are TGTGCCAGCAGCAATGGACAGGGCCCCTATGGCTACACCTTC. Looking up the rest from reference TRBV9 and TRBJ1-2 gives the full variable domain: DSGVTQTPKHLITATGQRVTLRCSPRSGDLSVYWYQQSLDQGLQFLIQYYNGEERAKGNILERFSAQQFPDLHSELNLSSLELGDSALYFCASSNGQGPYGYTFGSGTRLTVV.

The V gene is TRBV6-2 or TRBV6-3, the J gene TRBJ1-5, with 8 bases lining up with TRBD1. The V and J ends lost 5 bases and 5 bases, in that order; junction bases with no gene match: 5. The CDR3 is made up of 14 amino acids. CDR1 is MNHEY and CDR2 is SVGEGT in the germline V gene. The CDR3 reads CASSEDRADQPQHF. The CDR3 bases are TGTGCCAGCAGTGAGGACAGGGCGGATCAGCCCCAGCATTTT.

The CDR3 DNA is TGTGCCAGCAGCCCGGGACACAAAACGTATGGCTACACCTTC. Translation: CASSPGHKTYGYTF. The chain joins TRBV28 to TRBJ1-2, with D possibly matching TRBD1 (6 bases). Trimming took off 6 bases at V and 5 bases at J, with 16 bases between the two ends. The CDR3 contains 14 residues. The germline V gene encodes CDR1 MDHEN and CDR2 SYDVKM.

This clone came up once. This chain joins TRBV5-1 and TRBJ2-1; no firm D call. The CDR3 totals 14 residues. Germline assignment: CDR1 SGHRS and CDR2 YFSETQ. The V end was cut by 4 bases, the J end by 5 bases, with 13 bases between. CDR3 residues: CASSPMGRHNEQFF. CDR3 coding DNA: TGCGCCAGCAGCCCGATGGGAAGGCACAATGAGCAGTTCTTC. The full variable domain, in which reference TRBV5-1 and TRBJ2-1 provide the parts outside the CDR3, is KAGVTQTPRYLIKTRGQQVTLSCSPISGHRSVSWYQQTPGQGLQFLFEYFSETQRNKGNFPGRFSGRQFSNSRSEMNVSTLELGDSALYLCASSPMGRHNEQFFGPGTRLTVL.

The chain recombines TRBV20-1 with TRBJ1-2; D unclear. The germline V gene has CDR1 DFQATT and CDR2 SNEGSKA (reference sequence). The CDR3 loop spans 11 amino acids. Trimming removed 8 bases at V and 4 bases at J, with 11 bases between. The DNA for the CDR3 is TGCAGTATTAAAGAGACCTATGGCTACACCTTC. Protein sequence: CSIKETYGYTF.

This rearrangement joins TRBV19 to TRBJ2-2, with D perhaps TRBD1 or TRBD2 (5 bases each). There are 15 residues in the CDR3. Germline lookup yields CDR1 LNHDA and CDR2 SQIVND (reference sequence). Trimming shortened V by 6 bases and J by 0 bases, and 11 bases separated the two germline ends. The CDR3 sequence: CASRGVTANTGELFF. In DNA form, the CDR3 reads TGTGCCAGTAGGGGGGTAACAGCGAACACCGGGGAGCTGTTTTTT.

This chain links TRBV4-2 with TRBJ2-5; D is perhaps TRBD1 or TRBD2 (6 bases each). CDR1 is LGHNA and CDR2 is YNFKEQ in the germline V gene. The V and J ends lost 0 bases and 5 bases respectively, with 10 bases between them. The CDR3 totals 14 residues. CDR3 amino acids: CASSQEGGQETQYF. The CDR3 DNA reads TGTGCCAGCAGCCAAGAGGGGGGCCAGGAGACCCAGTACTTC.

The chain joins TRBV7-8 to TRBJ2-7, with D tentatively TRBD1 or TRBD2 (6 bases each). Germline V gene data show CDR1 as SGHVS and CDR2 as FQNEAQ. The CDR3 sequence is 15 residues long. V was clipped by 0 bases and J by 2 bases, with 11 bases between them. As DNA, the CDR3 is TGTGCCAGCAGCTTAGCGGGGGGCCGGGCCTACGAGCAGTACTTC. Its protein product is CASSLAGGRAYEQYF.

The CDR3 loop is CASSYSQGAGYGYTF. The CDR3 bases are TGTGCCAGCAGTTACTCACAGGGGGCCGGGTATGGCTACACCTTC. The J gene is TRBJ1-2, the V gene TRBV6-5; 9 bases map to TRBD1. The CDR3 runs to 15 residues. V dropped 0 bases and J dropped 5; count of bases not matched to a gene: 4. Germline V gene lookup returns CDR1 MNHEY and CDR2 SVGAGI.

This chain joins TRBV6-5 and TRBJ2-7, with 9 bases fitting TRBD1. Losses at the gene ends were 10 bases for V and 3 bases for J; bases not matched to a gene: 10. The CDR3 runs 14 residues. The germline gives CDR1 MNHEY, CDR2 SVGAGI. The CDR3 here is CATTGTGSFYEQYF. DNA of the CDR3: TGTGCCACCACCGGGACAGGGAGTTTCTACGAGCAGTACTTC.

The V gene is TRBV25-1, the J gene TRBJ1-3; D possibly corresponds to TRBD1 (5 bases). Trimming stripped 8 bases from V and 0 bases from J, with 14 bases between. The CDR3 loop spans 15 amino acids. The germline gives CDR1 MGHDK, CDR2 SYGVNS. Written as DNA, the CDR3 is TGTGCCAGCGGTCGGGACGCCAACTCTGGAAACACCATATATTTT. Amino acids: CASGRDANSGNTIYF.

The chain couples TRBV19 to TRBJ2-6; TRBD1 aligns across 9 bases. CDR3 length: 15 residues. Germline loops: CDR1 LNHDA, CDR2 SQIVND (reference sequence). Trimming at V came to 10 bases and at J to 0 bases, leaving 4 bases not matched to a gene. The CDR3 nucleotides read TGTGCCACAGGACAGGGGTCCTCTGGGGCCAACGTCCTGACTTTC. It encodes CATGQGSSGANVLTF.

The V gene is TRBV2, the J gene TRBJ1-4, with 8 bases aligning to TRBD1. CDR1 and CDR2 (germline): SNHLY, FYNNEI. Unmatched junction bases numbered 7, after V lost 7 bases and J lost 6 bases. This CDR3 region has 14 residues. CDR3 sequence: CASIFRGPDEKLFF. As DNA, the CDR3 is TGTGCCAGCATTTTCAGGGGGCCAGATGAAAAACTGTTTTTT.